The 6 T cell receptor beta chains reported below all come from one sample, sequenced in a study of blood T cell repertoires in COVID-19. This table comes from immunoSEQ multiplex PCR, and its TCRdb copy is limited to in-frame clones, with some not included. Among roughly 77,000 clones, around 89% were seen once, and the ten largest hold 6% to 8%. Material: peripheral blood. The origin of the receptors is a woman of 80 years or more with active COVID-19.

This sequence joins TRBV2 and TRBJ2-7, with 8 positions matching TRBD2. V lost 8 bases, J lost 0 bases, and 15 bases stayed unmatched. The CDR3 totals 17 residues. Germline V lookup: CDR1 SNHLY, CDR2 FYNNEI. Here the CDR3 DNA reads TGTGCCAGCTATGGTGGGGCTAGCGGGTTAAACTCCTACGAGCAGTACTTC. Protein product: CASYGGASGLNSYEQYF.

V is TRBV18 and J is TRBJ2-1, with TRBD2 matching 14 bases. Unmatched junction bases numbered 2, after V lost 2 bases and J lost 8 bases. CDR1 is KGHSH and CDR2 is LQKENI in the germline V gene. The CDR3 has 15 residues. The CDR3 protein is CASSPGLAGGYEQFF. In nucleotides, the CDR3 is TGTGCCAGCTCACCAGGACTAGCGGGAGGTTATGAGCAGTTCTTC. Drawing the rest from reference TRBV18 and TRBJ2-1, the complete variable domain is NAGVMQNPRHLVRRRGQEARLRCSPMKGHSHVYWYRQLPEEGLKFMVYLQKENIIDESGMPKERFSAEFPKEGPSILRIQQVVRGDSAAYFCASSPGLAGGYEQFFGPGTRLTVL.

This sequence joins TRBV27 and TRBJ2-2; 10 bases fit TRBD2. Germline V lookup: CDR1 MNHEY, CDR2 SMNVEV (reference sequence). V lost 3 bases to trimming and J lost 0 bases; unmatched junction nucleotides: 7. There are 18 residues in the CDR3. The CDR3 nucleotides are TGTGCCAGCAGTTTTATAGCGGGAGGTAGGGCGAACACCGGGGAGCTGTTTTTT. Amino acid sequence: CASSFIAGGRANTGELFF.

The chain joins TRBV28 to TRBJ1-2; D is perhaps TRBD1 (5 bases). Germline V lookup: CDR1 MDHEN, CDR2 SYDVKM. V dropped 7 bases and J dropped 4 bases, with 13 bases sitting between them. The CDR3 has 13 amino acids. The CDR3 DNA reads TGTGCCAGCACCCCCGGGACTCTCTATGGCTACACCTTC. Protein product: CASTPGTLYGYTF.

This chain joins TRBV27 and TRBJ2-3, with D possibly being TRBD1 (7 bases). The V end was cut by 4 bases, the J end by 4 bases, with 15 bases between. CDR3 length: 15 amino acids. Germline loops: CDR1 MNHEY, CDR2 SMNVEV (reference sequence). CDR3: CASSSEGALPDTQYF. CDR3 DNA: TGTGCCAGCAGTTCGGAGGGGGCTCTCCCAGATACGCAGTATTTT.

The chain employs TRBV24-1 and TRBJ2-7; a weak D match, TRBD2 (5 bases). The CDR3 sequence is 15 residues long. Germline lookup yields CDR1 KGHDR and CDR2 SFDVKD. With 4 bases removed from V and 5 bases from J, the gap between germline ends came to 17 bases. DNA for the CDR3: TGTGCCACCAGTGACAGTACGGGATCGGAGGACGAGCAGTACTTC. Amino acid sequence: CATSDSTGSEDEQYF.